The rows below give T cell receptor beta chains drawn from one sample of a study of radiation and T cells in renal cell carcinoma. The data were produced by immunoSEQ multiplex PCR, yet TCRdb's version contains in-frame clones alone and is incomplete. Of around 180,000 clones listed, about 88% are singletons. The specimen comprised blood, sampled from a patient whose treatment included radiotherapy and nephrectomy. These receptors all stem from a woman in her forties or fifties with renal cell carcinoma. Each CDR3 is given with its conserved first and last residue. The D gene is left open where the match is weak. Clone size is stated in some rows and not others, as once, few, many or a class when expanded.

J gene | clone size | V gene | D gene | CDR3 protein | CDR3 DNA
TRBJ1-2 | NA | TRBV6-6 | NA | CASSNSRFGGYTF | TGTGCCAGCAGTAACTCGAGGTTCGGTGGCTACACCTTC
TRBJ2-1 | NA | TRBV15 | NA | CATSRGISGSSTNEQFF | TGTGCCACCAGCAGAGGGATCTCAGGGAGTTCTACCAATGAGCAGTTCTTC
TRBJ2-5 | NA | TRBV18 | TRBD2 | CASSRGRLQETQYF | TGTGCCAGCTCACGCGGGAGATTACAAGAGACCCAGTACTTC
TRBJ1-1 | NA | TRBV5-4 | TRBD1 | CASSPVRGGLSTEAFF | TGTGCCAGCAGCCCGGTCAGGGGGGGTTTGAGCACTGAAGCTTTCTTT
TRBJ2-5 | NA | TRBV6-6 | TRBD2 | CASRRSGEETQYF | TGTGCCAGCAGAAGGAGCGGGGAAGAGACCCAGTACTTC
TRBJ1-3 | NA | TRBV18 | NA | CASSPPFGGSGNTIYF | TGTGCCAGCTCACCACCGTTCGGGGGCTCTGGAAACACCATATATTTT
TRBJ2-5 | once | TRBV30 | NA | CAWERGVRETQYF | TGTGCCTGGGAGAGGGGGGTCCGGGAGACCCAGTACTTC
TRBJ1-6 | few | TRBV6-1 | NA | CASSDTIPLHF | TGTGCCAGCAGTGACACCATACCCCTCCACTTT
TRBJ1-5 | NA | TRBV6-1 | NA | CASSVQSNQPQHF | TGTGCCAGCAGTGTTCAGAGCAATCAGCCCCAGCATTTT
TRBJ2-2 | NA | TRBV7-7 | NA | CASSLNGGHTGELFF | TGTGCTAGCAGCTTAAACGGGGGCCACACCGGGGAGCTGTTTTTT
TRBJ2-7 | once | TRBV6-5 | TRBD1 | CASSQGVTYEQYF | TGTGCCAGCAGTCAGGGGGTAACCTACGAGCAGTACTTC
TRBJ2-1 | NA | TRBV6-1 | NA | CASSEGLFSGEQFF | TGTGCCAGCAGTGAAGGACTTTTTTCGGGTGAGCAGTTCTTC
TRBJ2-4 | NA | TRBV19 | TRBD1 | CASSNPQGGNIQYF | TGTGCCAGTAGTAACCCACAGGGGGGCAACATTCAGTACTTC
TRBJ2-6 | NA | TRBV5-1 | NA | CASGSGATGANVLTF | TGCGCCTCCGGGTCGGGGGCGACTGGGGCCAACGTCCTGACTTTC
TRBJ2-5 | NA | TRBV29-1 | NA | CSVLPQETQYF | TGCAGCGTTCTCCCACAAGAGACCCAGTACTTC
TRBJ2-7 | once | TRBV29-1 | NA | CSVLYFRGAGYEQYF | TGCAGCGTCCTGTATTTCCGAGGGGCCGGGTACGAGCAGTACTTC
TRBJ2-7 | NA | TRBV2 | TRBD2 | CASSEERGPTYEQYF | TGTGCCAGCAGTGAAGAGCGGGGGCCAACCTACGAGCAGTACTTC
TRBJ1-1 | once | TRBV2 | NA | CASTRRLGRDTEAFF | TGTGCCAGCACTCGCCGCCTTGGCAGGGACACTGAAGCTTTCTTT
TRBJ2-7 | NA | TRBV18 | NA | CASSPPGFLYEQYF | TGTGCCAGCTCACCACCAGGGTTCCTGTACGAGCAGTACTTC
TRBJ2-3 | NA | TRBV6-1 | NA | CASSEASRASTDTQYF | TGTGCCAGCAGTGAAGCGTCCAGGGCGAGCACAGATACGCAGTATTTT
TRBJ1-1 | few | TRBV29-1 | NA | CSVARIQNTEAFF | TGCAGCGTTGCGCGGATTCAGAACACTGAAGCTTTCTTT
TRBJ1-5 | NA | TRBV5-1 | NA | CASSLDGGNQPQHF | TGCGCCAGCAGCTTGGACGGGGGCAATCAGCCCCAGCATTTT
TRBJ2-7 | NA | TRBV4-1 | TRBD1 | CASSQGTGPYEQYF | TGCGCCAGCAGCCAAGGGACAGGGCCCTACGAGCAGTACTTC
TRBJ1-1 | NA | TRBV4-3 | NA | CASSQDRWGTEAFF | TGCGCCAGCAGCCAAGATCGATGGGGGACTGAAGCTTTCTTT
TRBJ1-5 | NA | TRBV4-2 | NA | CASSQDLSNNQPQHF | TGTGCCAGCAGCCAAGATTTGAGTAACAATCAGCCCCAGCATTTT
TRBJ2-2 | NA | TRBV5-4 | TRBD1 | CASSTGQGDTGELFF | TGTGCCAGCAGTACTGGACAGGGAGACACCGGGGAGCTGTTTTTT
TRBJ2-7 | NA | TRBV4-1 | NA | CASSQARDAYEQYF | TGCGCCAGCAGCCAGGCACGAGATGCCTACGAGCAGTACTTC
TRBJ2-5 | NA | TRBV7-2 | TRBD2 | CASSLSGGNQETQYF | TGTGCCAGCAGCTTAAGCGGGGGGAACCAAGAGACCCAGTACTTC
TRBJ1-2 | NA | TRBV14 | NA | CASSQEVSRGYTF | TGTGCCAGCAGCCAAGAGGTGTCGCGGGGCTACACCTTC
TRBJ2-3 | NA | TRBV15 | NA | CATSRGSNQADTQYF | TGTGCCACCAGCAGAGGATCTAACCAGGCAGATACGCAGTATTTT
TRBJ2-7 | NA | TRBV28 | TRBD1 | CASSSLDRGGYEQYF | TGTGCCAGCAGTTCACTGGACAGGGGAGGCTACGAGCAGTACTTC
TRBJ2-4 | NA | TRBV7-2 | NA | CASSLDRVVKNIQYF | TGTGCCAGCAGCTTAGACAGGGTGGTCAAAAACATTCAGTACTTC
TRBJ1-2 | NA | TRBV28 | NA | CASSVTAVWSTYGYTF | TGTGCCAGCAGCGTGACGGCCGTTTGGTCCACCTATGGCTACACCTTC
TRBJ1-5 | NA | TRBV5-5 | TRBD1 | CASSLVRGDQPQHF | TGTGCCAGCAGCTTAGTCAGGGGGGATCAGCCCCAGCATTTT
TRBJ2-7 | NA | TRBV19 | NA | CASSISAGKNEQYF | TGTGCCAGTAGTATTTCGGCAGGGAAGAACGAGCAGTACTTC
TRBJ2-2 | NA | TRBV11-2 | NA | CASTPVSSGTGELFF | TGTGCCAGCACCCCGGTTTCCAGTGGGACCGGGGAGCTGTTTTTT
TRBJ1-4 | NA | TRBV28 | NA | CASGEFFNEKLFF | TGTGCCAGCGGGGAGTTTTTTAATGAAAAACTGTTTTTT
TRBJ2-7 | NA | TRBV5-1 | TRBD2 | CASSLRLAGGPIHNEQYF | TGCGCCAGCAGCTTGCGGCTAGCGGGGGGGCCAATCCACAACGAGCAGTACTTC
TRBJ1-1 | NA | TRBV11-1 | TRBD1 | CASGSQGDTEAFF | TGTGCCAGCGGATCACAGGGGGACACTGAAGCTTTCTTT
TRBJ2-2 | NA | TRBV5-1 | TRBD2 | CASSLVSGGSTGELFF | TGCGCCAGCAGCTTGGTGAGCGGGGGGAGCACCGGGGAGCTGTTTTTT
TRBJ2-7 | NA | TRBV4-3 | NA | CASSPARGMFLEQYF | TGCGCCAGCAGCCCAGCTCGGGGGATGTTCCTCGAGCAGTACTTC
TRBJ2-6 | NA | TRBV19 | TRBD1 | CASSTRGQVPGANVLTF | TGTGCCAGTAGTACCAGAGGACAGGTCCCTGGGGCCAACGTCCTGACTTTC
TRBJ2-3 | NA | TRBV5-8 | NA | CASSSRGADTQYF | TGTGCCAGCAGCTCACGGGGGGCCGATACGCAGTATTTT
TRBJ2-1 | NA | TRBV6-5 | NA | CATRGYNEQFF | TGTGCCACTCGGGGGTACAATGAGCAGTTCTTC
TRBJ2-5 | NA | TRBV6-1 | TRBD2 | CASSPRTSQETQYF | TGTGCCAGCAGTCCACGGACTAGTCAAGAGACCCAGTACTTC
TRBJ1-1 | NA | TRBV10-3 | TRBD1 | CAIRGPPGQGASEAFF | TGTGCCATCAGGGGACCACCGGGACAGGGGGCATCTGAAGCTTTCTTT
TRBJ2-5 | NA | TRBV5-1 | TRBD2 | CASSPTSGGWGETQYF | TGCGCCAGCAGCCCGACTAGCGGGGGCTGGGGGGAGACCCAGTACTTC
TRBJ1-2 | NA | TRBV11-2 | NA | CASSLLSNYGYTF | TGTGCCAGCAGCTTGCTATCTAACTATGGCTACACCTTC
TRBJ2-4 | NA | TRBV5-1 | NA | CASSLELGAIQYF | TGCGCCAGCAGCTTGGAATTAGGGGCCATTCAGTACTTC
TRBJ2-1 | NA | TRBV7-9 | TRBD2 | CASTISGGYNEQFF | TGTGCCAGCACCATCAGCGGGGGGTACAATGAGCAGTTCTTC
TRBJ1-3 | NA | TRBV6-5 | NA | CASGRESSGNTIYF | TGTGCCAGCGGGAGGGAGAGCTCTGGAAACACCATATATTTT
TRBJ2-7 | NA | TRBV7-2 | TRBD2 | CASSLDPGGLYEQYF | TGTGCCAGCAGCTTAGATCCGGGGGGGCTCTACGAGCAGTACTTC
TRBJ1-1 | NA | TRBV7-9 | NA | CASSLVNTEAFF | TGTGCCAGCAGCTTAGTCAATACTGAAGCTTTCTTT
TRBJ2-1 | NA | TRBV7-3 | TRBD2 | CASSSSGNNEQFF | TGTGCCAGCAGCTCAAGCGGGAACAATGAGCAGTTCTTC
TRBJ2-1 | NA | TRBV20-1 | NA | CSPTRHNEQFF | TGCAGCCCCACTCGTCACAATGAGCAGTTCTTC
TRBJ2-2 | NA | TRBV4-2 | NA | CASSQDGAGAGGELFF | TGTGCCAGCAGCCAAGATGGAGCAGGGGCGGGCGGGGAGCTGTTTTTT
TRBJ2-2 | NA | TRBV7-9 | TRBD1 | CASSLGQGATGELFF | TGTGCCAGCAGCCTCGGACAGGGGGCAACCGGGGAGCTGTTTTTT
TRBJ2-5 | once | TRBV19 | NA | CASSIEPSNVASKDF | TGTGCCAGTAGTATAGAGCCCTCCAATGTTGCGTCGAAGGACTTC
TRBJ1-2 | NA | TRBV7-3 | NA | CASSLVGQVDYTF | TGTGCCAGCAGCTTAGTGGGCCAGGTGGACTACACCTTC
TRBJ2-1 | NA | TRBV6-5 | NA | CASSGTGRHNEQFF | TGTGCCAGCAGCGGGACCGGCCGACACAATGAGCAGTTCTTC